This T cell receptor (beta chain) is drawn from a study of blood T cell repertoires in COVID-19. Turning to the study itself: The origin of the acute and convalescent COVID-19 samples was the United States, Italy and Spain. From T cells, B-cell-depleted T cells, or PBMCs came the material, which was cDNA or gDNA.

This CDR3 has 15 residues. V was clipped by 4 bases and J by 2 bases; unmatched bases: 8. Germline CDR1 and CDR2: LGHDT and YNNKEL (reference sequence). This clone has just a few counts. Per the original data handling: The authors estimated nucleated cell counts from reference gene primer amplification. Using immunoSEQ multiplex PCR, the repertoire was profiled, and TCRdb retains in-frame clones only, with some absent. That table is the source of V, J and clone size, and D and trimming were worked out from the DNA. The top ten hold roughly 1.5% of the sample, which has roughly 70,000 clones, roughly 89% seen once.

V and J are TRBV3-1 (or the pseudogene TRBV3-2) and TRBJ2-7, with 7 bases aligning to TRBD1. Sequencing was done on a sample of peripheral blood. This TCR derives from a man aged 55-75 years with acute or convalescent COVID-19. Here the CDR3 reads CASSRDRAVTYEQYF. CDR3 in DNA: TGTGCCAGCAGCCGTGACAGGGCGGTAACCTACGAGCAGTACTTC.